Listed below are T cell receptor beta chains from one sample, sequenced in a study of control samples from healthy donors and cancer patients. Clones were read by immunoSEQ multiplex PCR, and TCRdb kept only the in-frame ones, dropping some. The table includes 55,000 to 70,000 clones, about 91% detected once. Sequenced input: PBMCs. Receptors were obtained from a man younger than 40 with colorectal cancer. CDR3s include the opening cysteine and the closing phenylalanine or tryptophan. D genes are given only for firm matches. Some rows mark clone size as missing; the rest say once, few, many or name a class of expanded clone.

CSVRRTGELFF	TGCAGCGTGCGTCGGACAGGGGAGCTGTTTTTT	NA	TRBV29-1	TRBJ2-2	NA
CASSQDLGTSGGVIVYYEQYF	TGTGCCAGCAGCCAAGATTTAGGGACTAGCGGCGGTGTAATCGTTTACTACGAGCAGTACTTC	TRBD2	TRBV4-2	TRBJ2-7	NA
CASSTMAGGISNQPQHF	TGTGCCAGCAGCACGATGGCGGGGGGGATCAGCAATCAGCCCCAGCATTTT	NA	TRBV2	TRBJ1-5	NA
CASSSPPDRGLNIQYF	TGTGCCAGCAGCTCACCCCCGGACCGGGGGCTAAACATTCAGTACTTC	NA	TRBV7-2	TRBJ2-4	NA
CASSLTRTGNTEAFF	TGTGCCAGCAGTTTAACGCGGACGGGAAATACTGAAGCTTTCTTT	NA	TRBV27	TRBJ1-1	NA
CASSFTTQTDTQYF	TGTGCCAGCAGCTTTACAACCCAAACAGATACGCAGTATTTT	NA	TRBV11-3	TRBJ2-3	NA
CAWSGLETQYF	TGTGCCTGGAGCGGTTTGGAGACCCAGTACTTC	NA	TRBV30	TRBJ2-5	NA
CASSPDLRVRTEAFF	TGTGCCAGCAGCCCCGACCTCCGGGTCCGGACTGAAGCTTTCTTT	NA	TRBV9	TRBJ1-1	once
CASSQDGLPYNEQFF	TGCGCCAGCAGCCAGGACGGTCTTCCCTACAATGAGCAGTTCTTC	NA	TRBV5-1	TRBJ2-1	NA
CATSRALSYGYTF	TGTGCCACCAGCAGAGCACTCAGTTATGGCTACACCTTC	NA	TRBV15	TRBJ1-2	NA
CASSIGGDLNTEAFF	TGTGCCAGTAGTATCGGAGGGGACTTGAACACTGAAGCTTTCTTT	NA	TRBV19	TRBJ1-1	NA
CASATGTGELFF	TGTGCCAGTGCAACAGGGACCGGGGAGCTGTTTTTT	NA	TRBV19	TRBJ2-2	NA
CASSVGEQPQHF	TGTGCCAGCTCCGTGGGGGAACAGCCCCAGCATTTT	NA	TRBV18	TRBJ1-5	NA
CASSGSGDHTGELFF	TGTGCCAGTAGTGGTAGCGGGGACCACACCGGGGAGCTGTTTTTT	TRBD2	TRBV19	TRBJ2-2	NA
CASSQRYGGGEQYF	TGTGCCAGCAGCCAGAGGTACGGAGGCGGCGAGCAGTACTTC	NA	TRBV9	TRBJ2-7	NA
CSVANRGSYNEQFF	TGCAGCGTCGCAAACAGGGGCAGCTACAATGAGCAGTTCTTC	TRBD1	TRBV29-1	TRBJ2-1	NA
CASRGYNEQFF	TGTGCCAGCAGGGGCTACAATGAGCAGTTCTTC	NA	TRBV2	TRBJ2-1	once
CASSQDWVGAANTGELFF	TGCGCCAGCAGCCAAGATTGGGTGGGCGCCGCGAACACCGGGGAGCTGTTTTTT	NA	TRBV4-3	TRBJ2-2	once
CASRQNTGELFF	TGCGCCAGCAGGCAGAACACCGGGGAGCTGTTTTTT	NA	TRBV10-1	TRBJ2-2	NA
CAISEPRGLENNEQFF	TGTGCCATCAGTGAACCTAGGGGACTCGAGAACAATGAGCAGTTCTTC	NA	TRBV10-3	TRBJ2-1	once
CASSVGEGADTQYF	TGTGCCAGCAGCGTAGGCGAGGGGGCAGATACGCAGTATTTT	NA	TRBV9	TRBJ2-3	NA
CASSHLTGRGYGYTF	TGCGCCAGCAGCCATCTGACAGGGCGGGGGTATGGCTACACCTTC	TRBD1	TRBV4-3	TRBJ1-2	NA
CASSSGTGNGETQYF	TGTGCCAGCAGTTCCGGGACAGGGAATGGAGAGACCCAGTACTTC	TRBD1	TRBV11-2	TRBJ2-5	NA
CASSYLSVTSGNTIYF	TGTGCCAGCAGTTACTTGTCCGTTACTTCTGGAAACACCATATATTTT	NA	TRBV6-2/TRBV6-3	TRBJ1-3	NA
CASSQVRITGELFF	TGTGCCAGCAGCCAAGTAAGAATTACCGGGGAGCTGTTTTTT	NA	TRBV3-1/TRBV3-2	TRBJ2-2	NA
CASSQEAGWGYGYTF	TGCGCCAGCAGCCAAGAAGCTGGATGGGGCTATGGCTACACCTTC	NA	TRBV4-3	TRBJ1-2	NA
CATSRDGFYGYTF	TGTGCCACCAGCAGAGACGGATTCTATGGCTACACCTTC	NA	TRBV15	TRBJ1-2	NA
CASSVDESGYTF	TGTGCCAGCAGCGTAGACGAGAGCGGCTACACCTTC	NA	TRBV9	TRBJ1-2	NA
CATSNFDRAGTEAFF	TGTGCCACCAGCAACTTTGACAGGGCAGGCACTGAAGCTTTCTTT	TRBD1	TRBV15	TRBJ1-1	NA
CASSLGPRSSYNEQFF	TGTGCCAGCAGCCTAGGACCACGTAGCTCCTACAATGAGCAGTTCTTC	NA	TRBV7-2	TRBJ2-1	NA
CASSLGRSSTDTQYF	TGTGCCAGCAGCTTAGGCCGGTCTAGCACAGATACGCAGTATTTT	NA	TRBV7-8	TRBJ2-3	NA
CASHDSSPFMDTQYF	TGTGCCAGTCACGATTCCAGCCCCTTCATGGATACGCAGTATTTT	NA	TRBV19	TRBJ2-3	NA
CASRGQRNTGELFF	TGTGCCAGCAGGGGGCAGAGGAACACCGGGGAGCTGTTTTTT	NA	TRBV28	TRBJ2-2	NA
CASSPREGWSTDTQYF	TGTGCCAGTAGTCCCCGTGAGGGGTGGAGCACAGATACGCAGTATTTT	NA	TRBV19	TRBJ2-3	once
CASSIGSRTDGNTIYF	TGTGCCAGTAGTATAGGCTCTAGGACAGACGGAAACACCATATATTTT	NA	TRBV19	TRBJ1-3	NA
CASSQEVQETDTQYF	TGCGCCAGCAGCCAAGAGGTCCAGGAGACAGATACGCAGTATTTT	NA	TRBV4-3	TRBJ2-3	NA
CASSLDFMGGNTEAFF	TGTGCCAGCAGCTTAGATTTTATGGGAGGGAACACTGAAGCTTTCTTT	NA	TRBV7-8	TRBJ1-1	NA
CASSTLDGSDGYTF	TGTGCCAGCAGCACCTTGGACGGAAGTGATGGCTACACCTTC	NA	TRBV9	TRBJ1-2	NA
CASRTGGIQFF	TGTGCCAGTAGAACAGGGGGGATACAGTTCTTC	TRBD1	TRBV19	TRBJ2-1	NA
CAISDDPGTGDGISEAFF	TGTGCCATCAGTGACGACCCCGGGACAGGGGATGGAATCTCTGAAGCTTTCTTT	TRBD1	TRBV10-3	TRBJ1-1	NA
CASSDKGTDTQYF	TGTGCCAGCAGCGACAAGGGCACAGATACGCAGTATTTT	NA	TRBV9	TRBJ2-3	NA
CASSSPGPRGTEAFF	TGTGCCAGCAGCTCACCGGGACCCAGGGGAACTGAAGCTTTCTTT	NA	TRBV7-8	TRBJ1-1	NA